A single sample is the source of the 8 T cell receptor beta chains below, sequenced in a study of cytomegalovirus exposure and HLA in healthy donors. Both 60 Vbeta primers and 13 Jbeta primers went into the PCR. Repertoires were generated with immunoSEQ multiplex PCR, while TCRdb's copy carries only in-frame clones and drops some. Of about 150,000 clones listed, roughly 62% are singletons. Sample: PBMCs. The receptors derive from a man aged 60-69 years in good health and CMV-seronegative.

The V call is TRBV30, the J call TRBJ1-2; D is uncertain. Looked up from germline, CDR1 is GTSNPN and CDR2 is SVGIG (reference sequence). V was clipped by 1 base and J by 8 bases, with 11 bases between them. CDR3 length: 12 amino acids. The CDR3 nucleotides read TGTGCCTGGAGTGGTGCCTTGCGGGGCTACACCTTC. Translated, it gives CAWSGALRGYTF.

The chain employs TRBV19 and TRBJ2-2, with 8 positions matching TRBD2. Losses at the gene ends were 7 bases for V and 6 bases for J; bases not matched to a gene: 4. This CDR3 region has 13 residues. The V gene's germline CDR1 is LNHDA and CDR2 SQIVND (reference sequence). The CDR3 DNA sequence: TGTGCCAGTATGGGAGCGGGAGCCGGGGAGCTGTTTTTT. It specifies CASMGAGAGELFF. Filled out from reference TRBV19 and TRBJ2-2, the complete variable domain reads DGGITQSPKYLFRKEGQNVTLSCEQNLNHDAMYWYRQDPGQGLRLIYYSQIVNDFQKGDIAEGYSVSREKKESFPLTVTSAQKNPTAFYLCASMGAGAGELFFGEGSRLTVL.

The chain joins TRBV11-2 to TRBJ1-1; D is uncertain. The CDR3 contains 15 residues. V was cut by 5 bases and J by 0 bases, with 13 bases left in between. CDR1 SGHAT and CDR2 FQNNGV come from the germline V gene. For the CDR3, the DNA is TGTGCCAGCAGCCCCCACCAGGTCCTGAACACTGAAGCTTTCTTT. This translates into CASSPHQVLNTEAFF.

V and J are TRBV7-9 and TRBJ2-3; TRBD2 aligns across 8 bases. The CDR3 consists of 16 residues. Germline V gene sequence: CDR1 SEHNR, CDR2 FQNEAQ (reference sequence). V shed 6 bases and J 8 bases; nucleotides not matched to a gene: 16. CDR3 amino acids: CASRFPGTTGGGTQYF. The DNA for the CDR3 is TGTGCCAGCAGGTTTCCGGGAACCACGGGAGGGGGTACGCAGTATTTT.

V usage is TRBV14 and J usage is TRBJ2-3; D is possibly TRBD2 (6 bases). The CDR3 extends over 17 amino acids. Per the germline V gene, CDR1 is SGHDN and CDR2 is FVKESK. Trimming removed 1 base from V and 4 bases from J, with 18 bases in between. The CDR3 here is CASSQGLGRSISDTQYF. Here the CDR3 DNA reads TGTGCCAGCAGCCAAGGACTAGGTAGATCCATTTCAGATACGCAGTATTTT.

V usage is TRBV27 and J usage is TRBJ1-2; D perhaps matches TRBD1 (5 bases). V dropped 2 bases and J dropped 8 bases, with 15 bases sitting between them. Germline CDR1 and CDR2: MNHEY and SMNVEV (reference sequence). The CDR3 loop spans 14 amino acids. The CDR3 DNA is TGTGCCAGCAGTTTAAATGGGGGGAGGTTAGGCTACACCTTC. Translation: CASSLNGGRLGYTF.

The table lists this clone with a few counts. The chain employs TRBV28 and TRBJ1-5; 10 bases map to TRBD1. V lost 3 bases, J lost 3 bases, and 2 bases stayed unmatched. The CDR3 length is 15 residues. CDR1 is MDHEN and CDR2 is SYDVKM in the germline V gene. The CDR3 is CASSLDRGDNQPQHF. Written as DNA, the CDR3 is TGTGCCAGCAGTTTGGACAGGGGGGACAATCAGCCCCAGCATTTT. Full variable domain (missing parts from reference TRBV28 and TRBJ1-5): DVKVTQSSRYLVKRTGEKVFLECVQDMDHENMFWYRQDPGLGLRLIYFSYDVKMKEKGDIPEGYSVSREKKERFSLILESASTNQTSMYLCASSLDRGDNQPQHFGDGTRLSIL.

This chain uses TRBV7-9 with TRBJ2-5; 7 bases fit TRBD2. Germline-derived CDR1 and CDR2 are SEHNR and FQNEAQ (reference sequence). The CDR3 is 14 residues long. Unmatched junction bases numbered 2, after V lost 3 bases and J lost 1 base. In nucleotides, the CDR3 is TGTGCCAGCAGCTTGCCGGGGGGCCAAGAGACCCAGTACTTC. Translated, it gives CASSLPGGQETQYF.